This TCR beta chain was sequenced for a study of cytomegalovirus exposure and HLA in healthy donors. This clone was detected once. Its antigen remains unidentified. Germline V CDR1 and CDR2: LNHNV, YYDKDF (reference sequence). This CDR3 is 16 amino acids long. V was pared by 5 bases and J by 1 base, with 8 bases of the junction left unmatched. Clones were read by immunoSEQ multiplex PCR, and TCRdb kept only the in-frame ones, dropping some. The sample shows approximately 58,000 clones, roughly 96% of them seen only once. Points from the study as a whole: Diagnosis of cytomegalovirus status made by the classifier reportedly showed high specificity and sensitivity. Most TCR sequences proved rare, with some public TCRs found in many donors. Subsequent analysis of the roughly 120 validation repertoires found a tendency for first-cohort TCR clusters to co-occur.

The chain is built from TRBV15 and TRBJ1-1; TRBD1 matches at 9 bases. This receptor was taken from a woman aged 18 to 35 in good health and CMV-seropositive. Sequenced: PBMCs. For the CDR3, the DNA is TGTGCCACCAGCGGCCAACAGGGGGCGCGGAACACTGAAGCTTTCTTT. Its translation is CATSGQQGARNTEAFF.